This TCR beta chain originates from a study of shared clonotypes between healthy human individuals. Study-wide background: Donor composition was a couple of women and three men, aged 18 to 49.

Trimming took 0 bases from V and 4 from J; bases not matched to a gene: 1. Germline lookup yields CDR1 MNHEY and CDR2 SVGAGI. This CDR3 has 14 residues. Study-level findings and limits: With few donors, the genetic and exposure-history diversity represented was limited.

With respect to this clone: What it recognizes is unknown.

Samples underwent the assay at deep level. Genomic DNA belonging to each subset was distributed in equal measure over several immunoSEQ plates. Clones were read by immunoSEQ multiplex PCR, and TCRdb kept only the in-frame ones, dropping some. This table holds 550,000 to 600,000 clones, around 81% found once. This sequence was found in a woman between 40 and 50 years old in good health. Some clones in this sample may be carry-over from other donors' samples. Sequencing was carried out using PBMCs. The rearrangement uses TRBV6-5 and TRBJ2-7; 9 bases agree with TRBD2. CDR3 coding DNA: TGTGCCAGCAGTTACTCTCTAGCGGGATACGAGCAGTACTTC. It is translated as CASSYSLAGYEQYF.